The 6 T cell receptor beta chains given below trace back to one sample, sequenced in a study of blood T cell repertoires in COVID-19. The data were produced by immunoSEQ multiplex PCR, yet TCRdb's version contains in-frame clones alone and is incomplete. Altogether about 140,000 clones are present, around four fifths being singletons, with the ten largest covering roughly 1.5%. Sequencing used peripheral blood. All receptors come from a human donor in a cohort sampled during active COVID-19.

This clone appeared many times. This chain joins TRBV6-1 and TRBJ1-2; TRBD1 might be the D (5 bases). V was pared by 1 base and J by 8 bases, with 17 bases between. The CDR3 is 15 residues long. CDR1 and CDR2 from the germline V gene are MNHNS and SASEGT. As DNA, the CDR3 is TGTGCCAGCAGTGAAGACAGGTTGTCTGTCTGGGGCTACACCTTC. The encoded protein is CASSEDRLSVWGYTF.

The chain links TRBV28 to TRBJ1-5, with 9 bases aligning to TRBD1. The CDR3 has 17 amino acids. With V trimmed by 6 bases and J by 4 bases, 13 bases remained unmatched. Germline CDR1 reads MDHEN; CDR2 reads SYDVKM. This chain's CDR3 is CASRVIGTGRQNQPQHF. The CDR3 DNA reads as TGTGCCAGCAGAGTGATAGGGACAGGGAGGCAGAATCAGCCCCAGCATTTT.

This clone appeared once. The chain uses TRBV11-3 and TRBJ2-7, with D perhaps TRBD1 (5 bases). Germline V gives CDR1 SGHNT, CDR2 YENEEA. Trimming removed 5 bases from V and 3 bases from J, with 11 bases in between. This CDR3 contains 13 residues. The CDR3 sequence: CASSDRQGYEQYF. Here the CDR3 DNA reads TGTGCCAGCAGCGATCGGCAGGGCTACGAGCAGTACTTC.

This chain joins TRBV7-9 and TRBJ2-5; no definite D call. The germline V and J ends were trimmed by 1 base and 1 base, with 7 bases remaining between them. This CDR3 comprises 14 residues. Germline V gene lookup returns CDR1 SEHNR and CDR2 FQNEAQ (reference sequence). The CDR3 reads CASSLGPSQETQYF. The CDR3, as DNA: TGTGCCAGCAGCTTAGGTCCCAGCCAAGAGACCCAGTACTTC. Full variable domain (rest looked up from reference TRBV7-9 and TRBJ2-5): DTGVSQNPRHKITKRGQNVTFRCDPISEHNRLYWYRQTLGQGPEFLTYFQNEAQLEKSRLLSDRFSAERPKGSFSTLEIQRTEQGDSAMYLCASSLGPSQETQYFGPGTRLLVL.

This clone appeared a few times. The V and J genes are TRBV4-2 and TRBJ1-4, with 7 bases matching TRBD1. The V and J ends lost 2 bases and 6 bases, in that order; junction bases with no gene match: 3. Germline CDR1 reads LGHNA; CDR2 reads YNFKEQ. CDR3 length: 14 amino acids. The CDR3 sequence: CASSQLTGYEKLFF. Written as DNA, the CDR3 is TGTGCCAGCAGCCAACTGACAGGGTATGAAAAACTGTTTTTT.

The chain employs TRBV2 and TRBJ2-2; 7 nucleotides agree with TRBD1. The CDR3 consists of 15 residues. V lost 7 bases, J lost 0 bases, and 5 bases stayed unmatched. The germline CDR1 and CDR2 sequences are SNHLY and FYNNEI. The CDR3 spells CASKWTGSNTGELFF. The CDR3 DNA reads TGTGCCAGCAAGTGGACAGGATCGAACACCGGGGAGCTGTTTTTT.